This TCR beta chain was retrieved from a study of blood T cell repertoires in COVID-19. The CDR3 totals 18 residues. Unmatched junction bases numbered 10, after V lost 2 bases and J lost 4 bases. The germline V gene encodes CDR1 SGDLS and CDR2 YYNGEE. Original processing notes: Amplifying reference gene primers gave estimates of nucleated cell counts. TCRdb's table, derived via immunoSEQ multiplex PCR, lists solely in-frame clones and lacks some. V and J calls and clone size are copied from that table; D and trimming were computed from the DNA. The repertoire has about 180,000 clones, 80% to 90% of them found once; the top ten carry about 9.6%. This clone was counted once.

The rearrangement uses TRBV9 and TRBJ2-5; 14 nucleotides line up with TRBD2. The TCR comes from a man aged 50 to 60 with active or convalescent COVID-19. Specimen: peripheral blood. CDR3 in amino acids: CASSVGLAGEVLGETQYF. CDR3 coding DNA: TGTGCCAGCAGCGTGGGACTAGCGGGAGAGGTTCTAGGAGAGACCCAGTACTTC.